This TCR beta chain comes out of a study of blood T cell repertoires in COVID-19 (dated by TCRdb to 2020 to 2021). Turning to the overall study: The collaborator samples originated in the United States, Italy and Spain and spanned the acute and convalescent phases of COVID-19. The material from the prospective study consisted of cDNA or gDNA derived from T cells, B-cell-depleted T cells, or PBMCs. Deeply sampled blood TCRbeta repertoires from subjects exposed to, actively infected with, or recovered from COVID-19 were included in the dataset. The repertoires were released in a freely available public database intended as a resource for research on the immune response to SARS-CoV-2. Samples came from the ongoing ImmuneRACE study (first 160 participants) plus 1,254 subjects from 6 global collaborators. A de-identified subject ID, COVID-19 status, age in years and sex were almost always included in the sample metadata. HLA class I and class II types, where available, came from metadata supplied by the sample provider rather than from assay-based typing. Overall study results and their limits: Clinical and demographic metadata were provided uncurated, with the amount varying by source and participant.

The CDR3 sequence holds 16 residues, the cysteine and phenylalanine included. Only the CDR3 DNA is retained, 48 bases long and in frame from the first base. CDR1 is given as SGHRS and CDR2 as YFSETQ, both from the germline V gene. Trimming takes 4 bases from V and 0 bases from J, and the germline ends sit 13 bases apart. The immunoSEQ Assay, a bias-controlled multiplex PCR, was used to amplify TCRbeta CDR3 regions from genomic DNA. The authors processed their data as follows. The number of nucleated cells in each sample was estimated by amplification of reference gene primers within the assay. Sequence reads were collapsed and filtered to measure the absolute abundance of every unique TCRbeta CDR3 rearrangement. For each sample, productive Simpson clonality was calculated by taking the square root of Simpson's diversity index across productive rearrangements. Drawn from immuneACCESS, this table holds only the in-frame rearrangements with V and J called that TCRdb kept. Clones are partly lost; checked studies trace under half to an unresolved V gene and leave the rest unexplained. The V and J calls and clone size are taken from that table; D and trimming were inferred from the DNA. In this sample the table shows around 150,000 clones, about 86% of which occur a single time. The ten largest clones take up 10% of the sample.

One collaborating source in Seattle enrolled patients during active infection and followed them longitudinally through the course of disease. Collaborating institutions collected whole blood in K2EDTA tubes following their own protocols. Collaborator samples were shipped for TCRbeta analysis as frozen whole blood, isolated PBMCs, or DNA extracted from either sample type. As for this clone: Its antigen has not been determined. No base quality information exists; no much larger clone differs at one position.

Input material: peripheral blood. This clonotype was sampled from a woman in her 70s with COVID-19, enrolled during active disease. The chain is encoded by TRBV5-1 joined to TRBJ1-4; the best D guess is TRBD1, with 5 bases matching. The CDR3 here reads CASSARPTATNEKLFF. At the DNA level, the sequence is TGCGCCAGCAGCGCAAGACCGACAGCAACTAATGAAAAACTGTTTTTT.